Listed here are 16 T cell receptor beta chains from one sample, sequenced in a study of early T cells in non-severe SARS-CoV-2 infection. TCRdb reanalysed the 5' RACE reads using MiXCR and keeps one entry per CDR3 protein. The table lists some 77,000 distinct CDR3 sequences, roughly 12% of them singletons. The sequencing here drew on whole blood, taken at baseline. The receptors originated from an adult who was a healthcare worker with PCR-confirmed SARS-CoV-2 infection or an uninfected control (not recorded which). The donor label of this sample is uncertain.

This clonotype was picked up many times. This chain uses TRBV4-1 with TRBJ2-3; D is uncertain. V lost 0 bases and J lost 3, with 13 bases in between. This CDR3 region has 16 residues. Looked up from germline, CDR1 is MGHRA and CDR2 is YSYEKL. CDR3 sequence (DNA): TGCGCCAGCAGCCAAGAGTGGGTGCCATCAACAGATACGCAGTATTTT. Translation: CASSQEWVPSTDTQYF.

In the case of this clonotype: A much larger clonotype is one base distant, so this may be a read error. This rearrangement joins TRBV7-2 to TRBJ2-5; maybe TRBD2 (5 bases). Germline V gene lookup returns CDR1 SGHTA and CDR2 FQGNSA. The V end lost 2 bases, the J end lost 3 bases, and 7 bases lay between the germline ends. The CDR3 sequence is 13 residues long. The CDR3 DNA reads as TGTGCCAGCAGCTTATACGGGGAAGAGACCCAGTACTTC. Encoded protein: CASSLYGEETQYF.

V is TRBV6-2 or TRBV6-3 and J is TRBJ2-1; D is ambiguous. CDR3 length: 12 amino acids. V lost 6 bases to trimming and J lost 4 bases, with 7 bases between them. The V gene's germline CDR1 is MNHEY and CDR2 SVGEGT. The CDR3 is CASSALYNEQFF. For the CDR3, the DNA is TGTGCCAGCAGCGCCCTATACAATGAGCAGTTCTTC.

This clonotype showed up just a few times. One end of the junction varies from germline; a read error may be responsible. CDR3 protein: CAISESGTLWNF. CDR3 nucleotides: TGTGCCATCAGTGAGTCTGGCACCCTCTGGAACTTC. This chain connects TRBV10-3 to TRBJ2-7; D is uncertain. The germline CDR1 and CDR2 sequences are ENHRY and SYGVKD. The CDR3 is 12 residues long.

This clonotype turned up a few times. This sequence joins TRBV2 and TRBJ1-2, with D tentatively TRBD1 (5 bases). V lost 7 bases, J lost 6 bases, and 9 bases lay in between. The CDR3 runs 11 residues. Looked up from germline, CDR1 is SNHLY and CDR2 is FYNNEI. The CDR3 region has the DNA TGTGCCAGCAAGACAGCGGATGGCTACACCTTC. Its protein is CASKTADGYTF.

This clonotype rates as medium-sized. The chain couples TRBV7-6 to TRBJ2-6, with 8 bases fitting TRBD2. Germline CDR1 SGHVS, CDR2 FNYEAQ. Trimming removed 4 bases from V and 3 bases from J; junction bases left unmatched: 11. The CDR3 runs to 18 residues. This CDR3 is CASSWLAGPSFGANVLTF. For the CDR3, the DNA is TGTGCCAGCAGCTGGCTAGCGGGTCCCTCCTTTGGGGCCAACGTCCTGACTTTC.

This clonotype was detected ten times or more. V gene TRBV7-2 combines with J gene TRBJ2-3; D is uncertain. V lost 2 bases to trimming and J lost 2 bases, with 8 bases between them. This CDR3 comprises 14 residues. Looked up from germline, CDR1 is SGHTA and CDR2 is FQGNSA. The CDR3 loop is CASSLNSYTDTQYF. The CDR3 DNA follows: TGTGCCAGCAGCTTAAATTCGTACACAGATACGCAGTATTTT.

The table lists this clonotype with a few counts. This sequence joins TRBV29-1 and TRBJ2-3; 14 bases agree with TRBD2. Trimming took 0 bases from V and 5 from J; bases not matched to a gene: 7. This CDR3 is 17 amino acids long. Germline V gene data show CDR1 as SQVTM and CDR2 as ANQGSEA. The DNA of the CDR3 is TGCAGCGTTGAAGATTGGGGACTAGCGGGAGTAGAAGATACGCAGTATTTT. It encodes CSVEDWGLAGVEDTQYF.

This clonotype has just a few counts. The rearrangement links TRBV6-5 to TRBJ2-2; TRBD1 matches 7 bases. CDR3 size: 14 residues. The germline V gene has CDR1 MNHEY and CDR2 SVGAGI. Losses at the gene ends were 5 bases for V and 3 bases for J; bases not matched to a gene: 3. CDR3: CASSITGDTGELFF. The CDR3 coding sequence is TGTGCCAGCAGTATCACAGGGGACACCGGGGAGCTGTTTTTT.

This clonotype has a handful of counts. The chain carries TRBV6-2 or TRBV6-3 and TRBJ2-3, with TRBD2 identical over 10 bases. Germline CDR1 MNHEY, CDR2 SVGEGT. V gave up 6 bases and J gave up 4 bases; unmatched junction bases: 13. The CDR3 runs to 17 residues. For the CDR3, the DNA is TGTGCCAGCAGCCCCGGTAGACTAGCGGGTATGGCAGATACGCAGTATTTT. Its translation: CASSPGRLAGMADTQYF.

This clonotype has a handful of counts. The chain carries TRBV6-6 and TRBJ2-7, with 9 bases fitting TRBD2. J lost 2 bases, V lost 9 bases, and 14 bases had no gene match. The CDR3 runs to 16 residues. Germline loops: CDR1 MNHNY, CDR2 SVGAGI (reference sequence). The CDR3: CASVELAGKKAYEQYF. The CDR3 bases are TGTGCCAGTGTAGAGCTAGCGGGGAAAAAAGCCTACGAGCAGTACTTC.

This clonotype came up a few times. V gene TRBV3-1 combines with J gene TRBJ2-3, with D tentatively TRBD2 (7 bases). The V gene lost 0 bases and the J gene lost 5 bases, with 12 bases spanning the gap. The CDR3 loop spans 15 amino acids. Per germline, CDR1 LGHDT and CDR2 YNNKEL (reference sequence). In nucleotides, the CDR3 is TGTGCCAGCAGCCAAGACGGGGGGCTAGGAGATACGCAGTATTTT. Its translation: CASSQDGGLGDTQYF.

This clonotype was recorded at least ten times. The rearrangement uses TRBV7-6 and TRBJ2-7, with 14 bases identical to TRBD2. With V trimmed by 4 bases and J by 6 bases, 5 bases remained unmatched. CDR3 length equals 15 residues. The germline CDR1 and CDR2 sequences are SGHVS and FNYEAQ. This CDR3 reads CASSYRTSGGSEQYF. The CDR3 DNA reads TGTGCCAGCAGCTATAGGACTAGCGGGGGGAGCGAGCAGTACTTC.

V usage is TRBV11-2 and J usage is TRBJ2-7; D remains unclear. The V end lost 1 base, the J end lost 0 bases, and 10 bases lay between the germline ends. Germline values: CDR1 SGHAT, CDR2 FQNNGV. The CDR3 length is 15 residues. The CDR3 DNA follows: TGTGCCAGCAGCTTAGCCCAGTCCTTCTCCTACGAGCAGTACTTC. Protein sequence: CASSLAQSFSYEQYF.

This clonotype was counted a few times. The J gene is TRBJ2-1, the V gene TRBV6-6; 10 bases line up with TRBD2. After removal of 8 bases from V and 5 bases from J, the junction contained 9 bases not matched to a gene. Germline V gene sequence: CDR1 MNHNY, CDR2 SVGAGI (reference sequence). The CDR3 spans 15 residues. The CDR3 here is CASSRSGGADNEQFF. DNA of the CDR3: TGTGCCAGCTCCCGAAGCGGGGGGGCCGACAATGAGCAGTTCTTC.

The chain uses TRBV18 and TRBJ1-1, with D maybe TRBD1 (5 bases). The CDR3 extends over 16 amino acids. Germline-derived CDR1 and CDR2 are KGHSH and LQKENI. The V end lost 1 base, the J end lost 5 bases, and 17 bases lay between the germline ends. DNA for the CDR3: TGTGCCAGCTCACCACTAAATCAGGGCAGCGGGACTGAAGCTTTCTTT. Amino acids: CASSPLNQGSGTEAFF.